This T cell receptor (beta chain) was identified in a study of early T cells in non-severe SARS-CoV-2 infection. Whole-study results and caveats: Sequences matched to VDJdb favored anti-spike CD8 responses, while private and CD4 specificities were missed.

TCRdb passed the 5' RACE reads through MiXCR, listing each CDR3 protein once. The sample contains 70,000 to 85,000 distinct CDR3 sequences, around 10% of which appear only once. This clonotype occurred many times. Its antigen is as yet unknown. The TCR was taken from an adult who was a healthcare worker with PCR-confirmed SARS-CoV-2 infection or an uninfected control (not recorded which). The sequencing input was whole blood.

For the CDR3, the DNA is TGTGCCAGCAGTCCACAGGGGGCGCGGACTGAAGCTTTCTTT. It encodes CASSPQGARTEAFF. The genes are TRBV6-2 or TRBV6-3 and TRBJ1-1; 9 positions match TRBD1. The CDR3 consists of 14 residues. Germline CDR1 MNHEY, CDR2 SVGEGT. The J segment lost 5 bases and the V segment lost 5 bases, leaving 6 bases of the junction unmatched.